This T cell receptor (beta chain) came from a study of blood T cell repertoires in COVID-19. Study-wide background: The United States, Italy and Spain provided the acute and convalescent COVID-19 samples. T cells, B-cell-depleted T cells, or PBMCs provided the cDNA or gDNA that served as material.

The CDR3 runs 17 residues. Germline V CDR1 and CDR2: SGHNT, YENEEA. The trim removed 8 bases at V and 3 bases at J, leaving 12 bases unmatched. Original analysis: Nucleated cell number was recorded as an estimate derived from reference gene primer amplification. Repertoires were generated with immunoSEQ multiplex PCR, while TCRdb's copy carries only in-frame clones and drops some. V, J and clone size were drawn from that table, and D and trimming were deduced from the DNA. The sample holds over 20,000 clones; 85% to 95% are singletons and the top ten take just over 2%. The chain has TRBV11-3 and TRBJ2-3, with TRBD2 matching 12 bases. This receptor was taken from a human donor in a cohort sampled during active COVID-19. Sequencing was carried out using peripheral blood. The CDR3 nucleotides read TGTGCCAGCTGCGACGGCCCTAGCGGGAGGGGGACAGATACGCAGTATTTT. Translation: CASCDGPSGRGTDTQYF. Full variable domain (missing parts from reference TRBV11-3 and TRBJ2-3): EAGVVQSPRYKIIEKKQPVAFWCNPISGHNTLYWYLQNLGQGPELLIRYENEEAVDDSQLPKDRFSAERLKGVDSTLKIQPAELGDSAVYLCASCDGPSGRGTDTQYFGPGTRLTVL.